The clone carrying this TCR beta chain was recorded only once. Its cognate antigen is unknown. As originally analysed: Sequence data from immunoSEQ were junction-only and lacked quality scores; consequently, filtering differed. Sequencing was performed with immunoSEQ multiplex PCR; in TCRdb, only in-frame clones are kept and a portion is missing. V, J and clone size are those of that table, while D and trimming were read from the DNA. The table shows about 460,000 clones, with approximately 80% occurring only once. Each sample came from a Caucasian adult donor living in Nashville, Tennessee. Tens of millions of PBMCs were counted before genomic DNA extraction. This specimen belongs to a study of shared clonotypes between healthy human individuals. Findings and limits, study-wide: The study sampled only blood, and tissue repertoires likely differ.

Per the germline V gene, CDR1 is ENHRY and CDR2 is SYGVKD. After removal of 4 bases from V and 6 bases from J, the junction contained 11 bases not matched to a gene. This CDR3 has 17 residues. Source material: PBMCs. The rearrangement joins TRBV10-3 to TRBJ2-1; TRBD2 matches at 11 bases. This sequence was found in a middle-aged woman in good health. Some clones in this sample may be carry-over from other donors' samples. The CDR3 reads CAISGPGASGRTNEQFF. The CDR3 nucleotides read TGTGCCATCAGTGGCCCAGGAGCTAGCGGGAGGACCAATGAGCAGTTCTTC.